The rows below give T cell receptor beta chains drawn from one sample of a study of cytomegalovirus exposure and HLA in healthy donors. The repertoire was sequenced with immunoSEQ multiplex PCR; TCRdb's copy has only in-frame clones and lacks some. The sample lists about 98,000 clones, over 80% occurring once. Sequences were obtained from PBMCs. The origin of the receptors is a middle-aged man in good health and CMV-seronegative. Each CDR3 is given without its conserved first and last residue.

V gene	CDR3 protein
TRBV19	ASSIRAGQNYGYT
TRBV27	ASSPRLAVTDTQY
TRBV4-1	ASSLNPGGLVTEQY
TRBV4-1	ASSQGDRASRGYT
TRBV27	ASSHIAGSFNEQF
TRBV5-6	ASSLFAGQPNTEAF
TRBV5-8	ASSLEDRPYGYT
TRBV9	ASSLSPAIDNEQF
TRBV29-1	SVTYTGGPETQY
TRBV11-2	ASSLQVYNSPLH
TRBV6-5	ASSYMAGAHEAF
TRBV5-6	ASSPDRVAYEQY
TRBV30	AWSVSRGLGTEAF
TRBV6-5	ASSTTGGTTDTQY
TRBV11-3	ASSRTGASTDTQY
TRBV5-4	ASSLTSTNEKLF
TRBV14	ASSQSVAATDTQY
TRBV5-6	ASSPGDSSYNSPLH
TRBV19	ASSTTGEGETQY
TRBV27	ASSLVEGRVRVRHTEAF
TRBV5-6	ASSLGQGGPGELF